This TCR beta chain was profiled in a study of shared clonotypes between healthy human individuals. Whole-study findings and limits: The expectation was that sequencing depth would affect clonotype sharing among donors.

Naivety among CD8 cells was defined by CD45RO negativity and positive CCR7 selection, thereby excluding terminally differentiated effector memory CD45RA+ cells. The repertoire was sequenced with immunoSEQ multiplex PCR; TCRdb's copy has only in-frame clones and lacks some. Here the sample spans nearly 2 million clones, about 94% being singletons. Concerning this clone: Its cognate antigen is unknown.

This CDR3 is 15 amino acids long. The germline V and J ends were trimmed by 0 bases and 2 bases, with 12 bases remaining between them. The germline CDR1 and CDR2 sequences are SGDLS and YYNGEE. The receptor was isolated from a man between 18 and 29 years old in good health. The chain recombines TRBV9 with TRBJ2-7; D tentatively fits TRBD1 or TRBD2 (5 bases each). Input material: naive CD8+ T cells sorted from blood. CDR3 residues: CASSVATGPTYEQYF. The CDR3, as DNA: TGTGCCAGCAGCGTAGCTACGGGGCCTACCTACGAGCAGTACTTC.